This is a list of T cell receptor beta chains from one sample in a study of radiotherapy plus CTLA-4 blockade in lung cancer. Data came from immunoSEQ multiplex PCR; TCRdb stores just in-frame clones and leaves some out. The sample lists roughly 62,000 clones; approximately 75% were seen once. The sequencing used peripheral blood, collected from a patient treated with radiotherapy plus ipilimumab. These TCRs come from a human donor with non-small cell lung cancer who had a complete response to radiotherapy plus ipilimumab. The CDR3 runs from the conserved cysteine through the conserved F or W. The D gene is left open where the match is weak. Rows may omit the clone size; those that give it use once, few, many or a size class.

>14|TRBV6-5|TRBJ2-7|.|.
TGTGCCAGCAATAGCCCCGGACAGCTTATGGAGCAGTACTTC
CASNSPGQLMEQYF
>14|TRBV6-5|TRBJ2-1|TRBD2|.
TGTGCCAGCAGCTACCCCGGGGGGGACAATGAGCAGTTCTTC
CASSYPGGDNEQFF
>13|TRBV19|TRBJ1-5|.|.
TGTGCCAGTAGTATAATGGGTTTGCAGCCCCAGCATTTT
CASSIMGLQPQHF
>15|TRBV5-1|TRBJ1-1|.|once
TGCGCCAGCAGCTTGGTCGGAGGGGGGAACACTGAAGCTTTCTTT
CASSLVGGGNTEAFF
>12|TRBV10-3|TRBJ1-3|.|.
TGTGCCATCAGTGAGTCAGAAAACACCATATATTTT
CAISESENTIYF
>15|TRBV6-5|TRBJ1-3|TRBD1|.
TGTGCCAGCACCGCTGGGGTGGCAGGGGGACGGACCATATATTTT
CASTAGVAGGRTIYF
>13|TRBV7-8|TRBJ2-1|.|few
TGTGCCAGCAGCTTAACAGGAAACAATGAGCAGTTCTTC
CASSLTGNNEQFF
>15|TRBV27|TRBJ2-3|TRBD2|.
TGTGCCAGCAGGGGACTAGCGGGAGGTACAGATACGCAGTATTTT
CASRGLAGGTDTQYF
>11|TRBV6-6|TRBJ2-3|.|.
TGTGCCAGCAGTTACTCCCGGGAGCAGTATTTT
CASSYSREQYF
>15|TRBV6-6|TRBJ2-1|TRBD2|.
TGTGCCAGCAGTTACTCGGCTAGCGGGATAAATGAGCAGTTCTTC
CASSYSASGINEQFF
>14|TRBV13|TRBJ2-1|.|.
TGTGCCAGCAGCGGACGTCGCCTCGTGAATGAGCAGTTCTTC
CASSGRRLVNEQFF
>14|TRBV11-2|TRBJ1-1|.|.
TGTGCCAGCAGCTTGGCAACAGGGATGGCTGAAGCTTTCTTT
CASSLATGMAEAFF
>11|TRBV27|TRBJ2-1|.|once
TGTGCCAGCAGTCGAGGGGGACGGGAGTTCTTC
CASSRGGREFF
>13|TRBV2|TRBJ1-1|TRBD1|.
TGTGCCAGCATGGGACAGGGGAACACTGAAGCTTTCTTT
CASMGQGNTEAFF
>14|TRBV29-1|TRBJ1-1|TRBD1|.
TGCAGCGCCAAGGGCGGGACAGGGAACACTGAAGCTTTCTTT
CSAKGGTGNTEAFF
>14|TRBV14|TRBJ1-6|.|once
TGTGCCAGCAGCCAACAGGGGCGGAATTCACCCCTTCACTTT
CASSQQGRNSPLHF
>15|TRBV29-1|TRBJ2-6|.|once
TGCAGCGCCGGGACTCTCACCTCTGGGGCCAACGTCCTGACTTTC
CSAGTLTSGANVLTF
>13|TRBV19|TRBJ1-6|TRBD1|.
TGTGCCACCTCTTACAGGGGAAATTCACCCCTCCACTTT
CATSYRGNSPLHF
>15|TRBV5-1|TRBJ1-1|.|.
TGCGCCAGCAGCTCCACAGGGTCACTGAACACTGAAGCTTTCTTT
CASSSTGSLNTEAFF
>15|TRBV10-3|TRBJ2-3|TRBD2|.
TGTGCCATCAGTGAGTTTTCTAGCGGGAGGGGTACGCAGTATTTT
CAISEFSSGRGTQYF
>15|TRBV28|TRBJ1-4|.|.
TGTGCCAGCAGCACGAGTCAGGATGCTAATGAAAAACTGTTTTTT
CASSTSQDANEKLFF
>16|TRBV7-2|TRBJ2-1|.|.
TGTGCCAGCAGCTTAGGGACGGTCCGGACCTACAATGAGCAGTTCTTC
CASSLGTVRTYNEQFF
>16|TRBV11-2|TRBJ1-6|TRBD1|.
TGTGCCAGCAGTACCCGGACAGGGACTTATAATTCACCCCTCCACTTT
CASSTRTGTYNSPLHF
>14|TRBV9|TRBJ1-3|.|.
TGTGCCAGCAGCGTAGGGCACTCTGGAAACACCATATATTTT
CASSVGHSGNTIYF
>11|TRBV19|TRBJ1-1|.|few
TGTGCCAGTTCCTCTAGCACTGAAGCTTTCTTT
CASSSSTEAFF
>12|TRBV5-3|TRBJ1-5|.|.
TGTGCCAGAAGCTGGAAGAATCAGCCCCAGCATTTT
CARSWKNQPQHF
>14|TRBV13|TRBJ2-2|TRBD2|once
TGTGCCAGCAGCTTCGGGGGGAGAGGCGGGGAGCTGTTTTTT
CASSFGGRGGELFF
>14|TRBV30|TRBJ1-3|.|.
TGTGCCTGGAGTGAATTTGACACTGGAAACACCATATATTTT
CAWSEFDTGNTIYF
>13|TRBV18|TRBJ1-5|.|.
TGTGCCAGCTCACCAGCGGGGAATCAGCCCCAGCATTTT
CASSPAGNQPQHF
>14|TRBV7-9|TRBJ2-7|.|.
TGTGCCAGCAGCGCGGCGAGAGGGTCCTACGAGCAGTACTTC
CASSAARGSYEQYF
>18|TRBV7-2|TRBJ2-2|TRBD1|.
TGTGCCAGCAGCTTAGTGCGGGGCGGACAGGGGAAGGATGGGGAGCTGTTTTTT
CASSLVRGGQGKDGELFF
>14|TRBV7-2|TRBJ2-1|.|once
TGTGCCAGCAGCTTAGTAGTCACCTCCAATGAGCAGTTCTTC
CASSLVVTSNEQFF
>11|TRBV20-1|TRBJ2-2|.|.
TGCAGTGCAGAGGACAGTGAGGAGCTGTTTTTT
CSAEDSEELFF
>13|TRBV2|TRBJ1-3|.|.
TGTGCCAGCAGGCAGGTGGGACAAAACACCATATATTTT
CASRQVGQNTIYF
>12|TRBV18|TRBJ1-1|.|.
TGTGCCAGCTCACCACGGGATGACGAAGCTTTCTTT
CASSPRDDEAFF
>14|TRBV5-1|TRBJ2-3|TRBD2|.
TGCGCCAGCAGCGGTGGACTAGAGGCAGATACGCAGTATTTT
CASSGGLEADTQYF
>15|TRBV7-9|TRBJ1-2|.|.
TGTGCCAGCAGCTTTCCGACGAGGGGTAACTATGGCTACACCTTC
CASSFPTRGNYGYTF
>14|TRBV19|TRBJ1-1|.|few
TGTGCCAGTAGTATGAAACAGGTGAACACTGAAGCTTTCTTT
CASSMKQVNTEAFF
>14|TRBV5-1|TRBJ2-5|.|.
TGCGCCAGCAGCTTGGCGCAGGGCCAAGAGACCCAGTACTTC
CASSLAQGQETQYF
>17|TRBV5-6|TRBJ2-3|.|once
TGTGCCAGCAGCTTTTCCCCGGGACTTCGCCGCTTAGATACGCAGTATTTT
CASSFSPGLRRLDTQYF
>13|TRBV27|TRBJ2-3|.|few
TGTGCCAGCAGAGGGCTGGGCACGGATACGCAGTATTTT
CASRGLGTDTQYF
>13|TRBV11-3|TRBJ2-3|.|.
TGTGCCAGCAGCCTCCATAACACGGACTCGCAGTATTTT
CASSLHNTDSQYF
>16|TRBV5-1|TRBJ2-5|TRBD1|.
TGCGCCAGCAGCTTGGATTTTGGGACAGCCCAAGAGACCCAGTACTTC
CASSLDFGTAQETQYF
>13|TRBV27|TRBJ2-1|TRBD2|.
TGTGCCAGCAGTGCGGCAGCGGGAGGTGAGCAGTTCTTC
CASSAAAGGEQFF
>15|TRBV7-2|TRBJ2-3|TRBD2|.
TGTGCCAGCAGCTTCGGACTAGCGGGCACAGATACGCAGTATTTT
CASSFGLAGTDTQYF
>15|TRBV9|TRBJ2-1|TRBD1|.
TGTGCCAGCAGCCCCCGGGCAGGGGGCGGGAATGAGCAGTTCTTC
CASSPRAGGGNEQFF
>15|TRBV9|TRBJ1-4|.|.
TGTGCCAGCAGCCCAAGGGGGGACGCTAATGAAAAACTGTTTTTT
CASSPRGDANEKLFF
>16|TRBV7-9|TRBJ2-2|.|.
TGTGCCAGCAGCATCTACCCGACATTGAACACCGGGGAGCTGTTTTTT
CASSIYPTLNTGELFF
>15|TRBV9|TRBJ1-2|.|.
TGTGCCAGCAGCGTAGGGTGGGCAGGGAACTATGGCTACACCTTC
CASSVGWAGNYGYTF
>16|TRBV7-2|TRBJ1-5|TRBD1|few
TGTGCCAGCAGCTTAGCTGGCGGACAGGGCAATCAGCCCCAGCATTTT
CASSLAGGQGNQPQHF
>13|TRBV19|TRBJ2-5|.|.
TGTGCCAGTAGTCCGACCGGACACAAGGCCCAGTACTTC
CASSPTGHKAQYF
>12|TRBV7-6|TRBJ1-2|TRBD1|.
TGTGCCAGCAGCCGAACAGGGGGAGGCTACACCTTC
CASSRTGGGYTF